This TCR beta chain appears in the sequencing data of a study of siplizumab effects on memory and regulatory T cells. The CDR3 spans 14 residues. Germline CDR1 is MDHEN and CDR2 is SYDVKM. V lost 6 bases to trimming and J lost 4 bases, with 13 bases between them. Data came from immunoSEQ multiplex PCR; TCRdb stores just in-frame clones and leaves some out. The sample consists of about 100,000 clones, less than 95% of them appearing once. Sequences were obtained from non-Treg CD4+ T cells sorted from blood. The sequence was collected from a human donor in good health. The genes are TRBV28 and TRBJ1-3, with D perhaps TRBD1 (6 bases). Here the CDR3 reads CASRSPTGGNTIYF. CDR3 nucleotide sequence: TGTGCCAGCAGAAGTCCCACAGGGGGAAACACCATATATTTT.